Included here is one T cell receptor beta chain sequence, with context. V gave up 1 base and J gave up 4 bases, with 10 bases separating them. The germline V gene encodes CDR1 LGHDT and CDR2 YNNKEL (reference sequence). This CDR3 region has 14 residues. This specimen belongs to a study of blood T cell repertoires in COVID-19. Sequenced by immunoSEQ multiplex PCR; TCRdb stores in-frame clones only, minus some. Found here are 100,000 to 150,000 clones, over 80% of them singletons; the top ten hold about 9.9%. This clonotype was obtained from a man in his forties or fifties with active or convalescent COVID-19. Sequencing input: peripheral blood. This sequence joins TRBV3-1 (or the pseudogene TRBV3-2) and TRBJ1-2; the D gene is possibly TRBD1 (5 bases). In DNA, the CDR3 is TGTGCCAGCAGCCAAGGTGGGGGGTCCTATGGCTACACCTTC. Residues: CASSQGGGSYGYTF.